This is a list of T cell receptor beta chains from one sample in a study of T cell changes during pregnancy in multiple sclerosis. Sequencing was performed with immunoSEQ multiplex PCR; in TCRdb, only in-frame clones are kept and a portion is missing. The table has approximately 70,000 clones, about 92% seen once. Sequenced material: peripheral blood, taken in the second trimester of pregnancy. The receptor source for this set is a female donor in good health, enrolled as a control in a pregnancy study. Both conserved end residues are part of each CDR3. The order of the fields is D gene, V gene, J gene, clone size, CDR3 length, CDR3 protein. The D gene is left open where the match is weak. Clone size, where shown, is once, few, many, or a class for clones that have expanded.

>TRBD1|TRBV6-5|TRBJ2-7|NA|14
CASSRTYRGGEQYF
>TRBD2|TRBV30|TRBJ2-2|NA|13
CAWSREGPGELFF
>TRBD2|TRBV5-6|TRBJ2-7|once|16
CASSRGLAGLSYEQYF
>NA|TRBV9|TRBJ1-5|once|13
CASSVDPGQPQHF
>NA|TRBV4-1|TRBJ2-7|NA|16
CASSQAPSEVFYEQYF
>TRBD2|TRBV4-2|TRBJ2-3|NA|16
CASSLRRGGVADTQYF
>NA|TRBV13|TRBJ2-3|NA|15
CASSLGLGLTDTQYF
>NA|TRBV18|TRBJ2-1|NA|15
CASSSQGKGYNEQFF
>NA|TRBV27|TRBJ2-7|NA|11
CASSSSYEQYF
>NA|TRBV27|TRBJ1-1|once|14
CASSLSTVNTEAFF
>TRBD2|TRBV11-2|TRBJ2-1|few|16
CASSLRLVAGGDEQFF
>TRBD1|TRBV15|TRBJ2-7|NA|14
CATSRDRYSYEQYF
>NA|TRBV21-1|TRBJ1-1|NA|16
CASSPSPGDGKTEAFF
>TRBD1|TRBV6-1|TRBJ1-5|NA|14
CASMDRAGSQPQHF
>NA|TRBV4-2|TRBJ2-6|NA|20
CASSQVVGGATSTGANVLTF
>NA|TRBV19|TRBJ2-7|NA|12
CATQTPGLEQYF
>TRBD1|TRBV28|TRBJ2-1|NA|15
CASSSGTGDYNEQFF
>TRBD1|TRBV7-9|TRBJ1-2|NA|17
CASSLVGNRGQTGGYTF
>TRBD1|TRBV28|TRBJ1-1|NA|15
CASSLWTGENTEAFF
>TRBD2|TRBV4-1|TRBJ2-1|NA|15
CASSQAGGPYNEQFF
>NA|TRBV2|TRBJ1-1|NA|12
CASGGEDTEAFF
>NA|TRBV7-2|TRBJ1-4|NA|14
CASSPAGLYEKLFF
>TRBD2|TRBV19|TRBJ2-7|many|14
CASSQTSGAYEQYF
>TRBD2|TRBV27|TRBJ2-7|once|20
CASSLSDPGTSGEGGYEQYF
>TRBD1|TRBV28|TRBJ1-5|NA|13
CATRQGAGQPQHF
>TRBD2|TRBV11-3|TRBJ2-1|NA|14
CASSLGLAGNEQFF
>TRBD1|TRBV28|TRBJ1-1|NA|14
CASSLTVRGSGAFF
>NA|TRBV25-1|TRBJ2-5|NA|13
CASSQAYQETQYF
>NA|TRBV28|TRBJ2-1|NA|14
CASTLGAPGAEQFF
>TRBD1|TRBV12-5|TRBJ1-5|NA|15
CASGHRDRGDQPQHF
>TRBD2|TRBV6-6|TRBJ2-1|NA|14
CASKGLAAGHEQFF
>TRBD2|TRBV28|TRBJ2-5|NA|15
CASSLQAGGFETQYF
>NA|TRBV28|TRBJ1-5|NA|14
CASSFSSMREPQHF
>TRBD2|TRBV6-1|TRBJ2-3|NA|15
CASSVTSGGTDTQYF